This entry lists 4 T cell receptor beta chains sequenced from one sample in a study of shared clonotypes between healthy human individuals. Some clones are missing from TCRdb's copy, which holds only in-frame ones; the method was immunoSEQ multiplex PCR. The top ten clones hold roughly 0.13% of a sample with some 2,100,000 clones, approximately 95% of them seen once. The sample comprised naive CD4+ T cells sorted from blood. As for subset: CD45RA+ positively selected. All receptors come from a man younger than 30 in good health.

This sequence joins TRBV10-3 and TRBJ2-5; a weak D match, TRBD2 (6 bases). With 11 bases removed from V and 3 bases from J, the gap between germline ends came to 16 bases. The germline gives CDR1 ENHRY, CDR2 SYGVKD. This CDR3 region has 13 residues. CDR3 loop: CACSPRLEETQYF. Written as DNA, the CDR3 is TGTGCCTGCTCCCCGAGACTAGAAGAGACCCAGTACTTC.

The chain employs TRBV18 and TRBJ1-2; tentatively, D is TRBD1 (6 bases). This CDR3 region has 15 residues. Trimming took off 3 bases at V and 6 bases at J, with 17 bases between the two ends. Germline CDR1 and CDR2: KGHSH and LQKENI. CDR3 sequence reads: CASSPGAQGLDGYTF. CDR3 DNA: TGTGCCAGCTCACCGGGGGCGCAGGGATTGGATGGCTACACCTTC.

A word on this clone: Other DNA sequences in the same sample also yield this CDR3. The J gene is TRBJ2-7, the V gene TRBV25-1; 8 bases match TRBD1. The CDR3 is 14 amino acids. Per germline, CDR1 MGHDK and CDR2 SYGVNS. J gave up 1 base and V 6 bases, and 5 bases lay outside the gene matches. The CDR3 is CASSAGQASYEQYF. In DNA, the CDR3 is TGTGCCAGCAGCGCGGGACAGGCTTCCTACGAGCAGTACTTC.

V usage is TRBV6-5 and J usage is TRBJ1-3; a possible D gene is TRBD1 (5 bases). The V and J ends lost 4 bases and 0 bases respectively, with 10 bases between them. Germline V gene lookup returns CDR1 MNHEY and CDR2 SVGAGI. The CDR3 loop spans 15 amino acids. This chain's CDR3 is CASSLGRASGNTIYF. CDR3 DNA: TGTGCCAGCAGTTTGGGCAGGGCCTCTGGAAACACCATATATTTT.